This section outlines one TCR beta chain sequence together with its context. The target of this receptor is not known. Base qualities are not provided; no much larger clone lies one nucleotide away. TCRbeta CDR3 regions were amplified from genomic DNA using the immunoSEQ Assay, a bias-controlled multiplex PCR. The study's processing was this. Nucleated cell counts per sample were estimated from amplification of reference gene primers within the assay. To quantify the absolute abundance of each unique TCRbeta CDR3 rearrangement, sequence reads were collapsed and filtered. For each sample, productive Simpson clonality was calculated by taking the square root of Simpson's diversity index across productive rearrangements. Not all clones reach the TCRdb copy of this immuneACCESS table, which keeps in-frame sequences only. Checked studies attribute under half of the gap to unresolved V genes and leave the rest unexplained. The DNA was the basis for D and trimming; V, J and clone size are from that table. For this sample the table gives more than 200,000 clones, of which over 70% were detected only once. Clones ranked in the top ten supply 8.6% of the sample.

These data belong to a study of blood T cell repertoires in COVID-19 (dated by TCRdb to about 2020). Study-level background: Samples covering the acute and convalescent phases of COVID-19 were provided by collaborators in the United States, Italy and Spain. HLA class I and class II types, where available, came from metadata supplied by the sample provider rather than from assay-based typing. Deeply sampled blood TCRbeta repertoires from subjects exposed to, actively infected with, or recovered from COVID-19 were included in the dataset. Nearly every sample came with metadata listing a de-identified subject ID, COVID-19 status, age in years and sex. The prospective study material was composed of cDNA or gDNA derived from T cells, B-cell-depleted T cells, or PBMCs. A freely available public database, intended as a resource for researchers studying the immune response to SARS-CoV-2, is where the repertoires were released. Samples were obtained from the ongoing ImmuneRACE study (first 160 participants) and from about 1,300 subjects provided by 6 global collaborators. Study-wide findings and limitations: The amount of clinical and demographic metadata varied by source and participant and was provided uncurated.

The germline V gene (reference sequence) gives CDR1 as GTSNPN and CDR2 as SVGIG. The CDR3 runs 14 amino acids, cysteine and phenylalanine included. Only the CDR3 portion is preserved as DNA: 42 bases, with reading frame beginning at the first base. Trimming at the junction amounts to 2 bases on V and 2 bases on J, and the germline ends lie 11 bases apart. Collaborating institutions collected whole blood in K2EDTA tubes following their own protocols. For TCRbeta analysis, collaborators shipped samples in one of three forms: frozen whole blood, isolated PBMCs, or DNA extracted from either of those sample types.

The chain employs TRBV30 and TRBJ2-3, with TRBD2 as a weak D call on 6 bases. This clonotype originated in a man aged 35-49 years with active or convalescent COVID-19. The sample comprised peripheral blood. At the DNA level, the sequence is TGTGCCTGGAGTCGGACTACCTACACAGATACGCAGTATTTT. Protein translation: CAWSRTTYTDTQYF.